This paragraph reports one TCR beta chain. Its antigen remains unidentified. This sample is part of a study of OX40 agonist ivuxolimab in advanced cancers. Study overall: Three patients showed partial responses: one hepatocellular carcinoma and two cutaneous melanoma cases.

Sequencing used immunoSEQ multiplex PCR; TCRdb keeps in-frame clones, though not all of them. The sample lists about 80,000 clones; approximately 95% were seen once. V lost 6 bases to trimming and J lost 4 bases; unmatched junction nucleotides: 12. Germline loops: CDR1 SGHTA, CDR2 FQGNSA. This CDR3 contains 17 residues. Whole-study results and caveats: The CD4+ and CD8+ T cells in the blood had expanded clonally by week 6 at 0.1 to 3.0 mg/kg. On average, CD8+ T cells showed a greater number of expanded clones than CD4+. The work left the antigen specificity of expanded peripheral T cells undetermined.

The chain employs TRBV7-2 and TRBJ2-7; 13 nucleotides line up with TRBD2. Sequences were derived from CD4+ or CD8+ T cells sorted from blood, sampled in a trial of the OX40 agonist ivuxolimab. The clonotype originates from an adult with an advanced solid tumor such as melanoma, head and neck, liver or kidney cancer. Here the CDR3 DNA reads TGTGCCAGCAGTCCTCTTTCGAGACTAGCGGGAGGATACGAGCAGTACTTC. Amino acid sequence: CASSPLSRLAGGYEQYF.